This T cell receptor (beta chain) was documented in a study of blood T cell repertoires in COVID-19. Repertoires were generated with immunoSEQ multiplex PCR, while TCRdb's copy carries only in-frame clones and drops some. The sample consists of approximately 210,000 clones, around 86% of them appearing once. Per the germline V gene, CDR1 is KGHSH and CDR2 is LQKENI. J lost 2 bases, V lost 4 bases, and 8 bases had no gene match. This CDR3 contains 17 residues. The chain uses TRBV18 and TRBJ1-5, with 10 positions matching TRBD1. The receptor comes from a woman in her fifties or sixties with acute COVID-19. What was sequenced was PBMCs or T cells enriched from blood (not recorded which). The CDR3 DNA reads TGTGCCAGCTCACGGACTCGGGACAGGGGTGGCAATCAGCCCCAGCATTTT. Amino acids: CASSRTRDRGGNQPQHF.